Below, one T cell receptor beta chain is given with its context. TCRdb reanalysed the 5' RACE reads using MiXCR and keeps one entry per CDR3 protein. The sample carries 25,000 to 35,000 distinct CDR3 sequences, roughly 9.1% recorded once. After removal of 4 bases from V and 0 bases from J, the junction contained 7 bases not matched to a gene. The CDR3 sequence is 17 residues long. CDR1 and CDR2 from the germline V gene are SGHVS and FQNEAQ. The data derive from a study of chronic HIV infection and antiretroviral therapy. The chain links TRBV7-8 to TRBJ2-3; the match to TRBD2 covers 10 bases. The sequenced sample was peripheral blood. The receptor's source is an adult who had HIV and had not received antiretroviral therapy, or was an uninfected healthy control (not recorded which). The CDR3 DNA follows: TGTGCCAGCAGCTCCGTCTCACTAGCGGGAAGCACAGATACGCAGTATTTT. Protein: CASSSVSLAGSTDTQYF.